This T cell receptor beta chain is drawn from a study of cytomegalovirus exposure and HLA in healthy donors. Of note for this clone: Its specificity is unknown.

General study findings and limits: Among donors in an Asian-associated ancestry cluster, a later analysis reportedly found fewer N-insertions than the approximately 700-donor mean. Both high specificity and high sensitivity reportedly marked the classifier's diagnosis of cytomegalovirus status. In vitro, a few CMV-associated chains proved specific for CMV antigens.

The PCR was carried out with 60 Vbeta primers and 13 Jbeta primers. The table came from immunoSEQ multiplex PCR; TCRdb's copy has only in-frame clones and leaves some out. The table records about 270,000 clones, 65% to 85% of them present only once. Trimming took off 0 bases at V and 3 bases at J, with 2 bases between the two ends. Looked up from germline, CDR1 is MNHEY and CDR2 is SMNVEV (reference sequence). The CDR3 contains 13 residues. Sequenced sample: PBMCs. This rearrangement joins TRBV27 to TRBJ2-2, with unresolved D. This receptor was obtained from a female donor in good health and CMV-seronegative. CDR3 region: CASSLSYTGELFF. For the CDR3, the DNA is TGTGCCAGCAGTTTATCCTACACCGGGGAGCTGTTTTTT.